A selection of T cell receptor beta chains follows, all from one sample in a study of blood T cell repertoires in COVID-19. The method was immunoSEQ multiplex PCR; TCRdb's version includes in-frame clones alone and lacks a portion of them. The profile covers 90,000 to 120,000 clones, with around 92% appearing a single time and 4% to 6% taken by the ten largest. The material sequenced was peripheral blood. These receptors were taken from a man between 35 and 55 years old with active or convalescent COVID-19. The CDR3 runs from the conserved cysteine through the conserved F or W. The order of the fields is D gene, V gene, clone size, J gene, CDR3 protein, CDR3 DNA. A D gene is named only where the DNA matches it firmly. Where a row states a size, it is once, few, many or the class of an expanded clone; other rows omit it.

NA,TRBV7-9,once,TRBJ1-1,CASSFNRDYTEAFF,TGTGCCAGCAGCTTTAACCGGGACTACACTGAAGCTTTCTTT
NA,TRBV19,NA,TRBJ1-1,CAILTDRNTEAFF,TGTGCCATTCTTACGGACAGGAACACTGAAGCTTTCTTT
NA,TRBV25-1,NA,TRBJ1-2,CASSESVAGFPYGYTF,TGTGCCAGCAGTGAATCAGTCGCAGGGTTCCCGTATGGCTACACCTTC
TRBD2,TRBV19,few,TRBJ2-2,CASSIGPLAAFTGELFF,TGTGCCAGTAGTATTGGCCCACTAGCGGCTTTCACCGGGGAGCTGTTTTTT
NA,TRBV10-3,NA,TRBJ2-2,CAIRDSNKAGELFF,TGTGCCATCAGGGACAGCAATAAGGCCGGGGAGCTGTTTTTT
NA,TRBV5-1,NA,TRBJ2-1,CASRGGYNEQFF,TGCGCCAGCAGAGGCGGATACAATGAGCAGTTCTTC
NA,TRBV2,NA,TRBJ2-7,CASSLDRSSYEQYF,TGTGCCAGCAGTCTCGACAGGAGCTCCTACGAGCAGTACTTC
NA,TRBV15,NA,TRBJ2-3,CATSWAEITDTQYF,TGTGCCACCAGCTGGGCAGAGATCACAGATACGCAGTATTTT
NA,TRBV30,NA,TRBJ2-5,CAWSVGVAARTQETQYF,TGTGCCTGGAGTGTAGGGGTGGCGGCTAGGACCCAAGAGACCCAGTACTTC
NA,TRBV7-9,NA,TRBJ1-1,CASSPNYEAFF,TGTGCCAGCAGCCCAAACTATGAAGCTTTCTTT
NA,TRBV19,NA,TRBJ2-7,CASSIGMGTGYEQYF,TGTGCCAGTAGTATAGGGATGGGAACAGGGTACGAGCAGTACTTC
NA,TRBV30,NA,TRBJ2-1,CAWSVLSGQPIEQFF,TGTGCCTGGAGTGTACTGTCCGGACAGCCAATTGAGCAGTTCTTC
TRBD1,TRBV27,NA,TRBJ1-1,CASSPQAGGFTEAFF,TGTGCCAGCAGCCCTCAGGCAGGGGGGTTCACTGAAGCTTTCTTT
NA,TRBV6-4,NA,TRBJ2-3,CASSEAGDTQYF,TGTGCCAGCAGTGAGGCGGGAGATACGCAGTATTTT
NA,TRBV5-1,NA,TRBJ2-7,CASSLVEGGYEQYF,TGCGCCAGCAGCTTGGTTGAGGGAGGCTACGAGCAGTACTTC
NA,TRBV6-2/TRBV6-3,NA,TRBJ2-7,CASSYRGRSTYEQYF,TGTGCCAGCAGTTACCGGGGGAGGAGTACCTACGAGCAGTACTTC
NA,TRBV12-3/TRBV12-4,NA,TRBJ2-5,CASRRDHQETQYF,TGTGCCAGCAGGCGGGACCACCAAGAGACCCAGTACTTC
TRBD2,TRBV11-2,NA,TRBJ2-3,CASSATSGRGNTQYF,TGTGCCAGCAGCGCGACTAGCGGGAGAGGAAATACGCAGTATTTT
NA,TRBV6-2/TRBV6-3,few,TRBJ2-5,CASSYFGGETQYF,TGTGCCAGCAGTTATTTTGGCGGGGAGACCCAGTACTTC
TRBD1,TRBV27,once,TRBJ2-6,CASRITGAGANVLTF,TGTGCCAGCAGAATAACAGGGGCTGGGGCCAACGTCCTGACTTTC
TRBD1,TRBV7-9,NA,TRBJ1-2,CASSLDPGQGKSGYTF,TGTGCCAGCAGCTTAGACCCGGGACAGGGGAAGTCTGGCTACACCTTC
NA,TRBV9,NA,TRBJ1-1,CASSPGGLEAFF,TGTGCCAGCAGCCCCGGAGGCTTGGAAGCTTTCTTT
NA,TRBV7-2,NA,TRBJ1-2,CASRRGGRNYGYTF,TGTGCCAGCAGGCGGGGAGGGAGGAACTATGGCTACACCTTC
NA,TRBV24-1,few,TRBJ2-2,CATSDLRWGQNTGELFF,TGTGCCACCAGTGATTTGCGGTGGGGGCAAAACACCGGGGAGCTGTTTTTT
TRBD1,TRBV6-2/TRBV6-3,NA,TRBJ2-2,CASSTTPGQGTGELFF,TGTGCCAGCAGTACCACGCCGGGACAGGGGACCGGGGAGCTGTTTTTT
TRBD1,TRBV6-5,NA,TRBJ1-5,CASSLGQGPNQPQHF,TGTGCCAGCAGTTTGGGACAGGGCCCTAATCAGCCCCAGCATTTT
TRBD2,TRBV14,NA,TRBJ2-1,CASSPRGGRSTDEQFF,TGTGCCAGCAGCCCCCGGGGAGGGAGGTCCACCGATGAGCAGTTCTTC
TRBD1,TRBV2,NA,TRBJ1-5,CASSDPGQGSQPQHF,TGTGCCAGCAGTGACCCGGGACAGGGTAGTCAGCCCCAGCATTTT
TRBD1,TRBV18,NA,TRBJ2-1,CASSRDRGVTYNEQFF,TGTGCCAGCTCAAGAGACAGGGGCGTTACCTACAATGAGCAGTTCTTC
NA,TRBV12-3/TRBV12-4,NA,TRBJ2-1,CASSSGLTEQFF,TGTGCCAGCAGTTCAGGCCTCACGGAGCAGTTCTTC
TRBD2,TRBV11-2,NA,TRBJ2-7,CASSSLAESSYEQYF,TGTGCCAGCAGCTCGCTAGCGGAAAGCTCCTACGAGCAGTACTTC
NA,TRBV5-1,NA,TRBJ1-2,CASTLPGGYGYTF,TGCGCCAGCACCCTCCCGGGGGGCTATGGCTACACCTTC
TRBD1,TRBV6-2/TRBV6-3,NA,TRBJ2-6,CASSYPNRGSRSGANVLTF,TGTGCCAGCAGTTACCCAAACAGGGGTAGCAGATCTGGGGCCAACGTCCTGACTTTC
NA,TRBV11-2,NA,TRBJ2-3,CASSPSTDTQYF,TGTGCCAGCAGCCCGAGCACAGATACGCAGTATTTT
NA,TRBV4-1,NA,TRBJ2-7,CASSQDIPRIYEQYF,TGCGCCAGCAGCCAAGATATCCCCAGGATCTACGAGCAGTACTTC
NA,TRBV28,NA,TRBJ2-5,CASSTADIISKETQYF,TGTGCCAGCAGTACGGCGGACATTATTTCTAAAGAGACCCAGTACTTC
NA,TRBV4-1,NA,TRBJ1-4,CASTSNPRGQHEKLFF,TGCGCCAGCACCTCCAACCCCCGTGGGCAACATGAAAAACTGTTTTTT
NA,TRBV6-2/TRBV6-3,NA,TRBJ1-1,CASSYSQGNAEAFF,TGTGCCAGCAGTTATTCTCAGGGGAACGCTGAAGCTTTCTTT
NA,TRBV7-2,NA,TRBJ1-5,CASSEGVSGNQPQHF,TGTGCCAGCAGCGAGGGTGTCAGCGGCAATCAGCCCCAGCATTTT
NA,TRBV29-1,NA,TRBJ1-3,CSVVGPPGNTIYF,TGCAGCGTTGTGGGGCCCCCTGGAAACACCATATATTTT
TRBD1,TRBV18,NA,TRBJ1-4,CASSPAGTGGEKLFF,TGTGCCAGCTCACCCGCCGGGACAGGGGGAGAAAAACTGTTTTTT